This TCR beta chain stems from a study of PD-L1 blockade in urothelial cancer. Data came from immunoSEQ multiplex PCR; TCRdb stores just in-frame clones and leaves some out. The sample has 45,000 to 55,000 clones; 79% are singletons. Points from the study as a whole: Clonality of blood TCR below the median before treatment predicted better survival.

Described time point: pretreatment peripheral blood. Patients had urothelial carcinoma that was locally advanced or metastatic. A note on this clone: Its antigen remains unknown.

The ends lost 0 bases at V and 5 bases at J; junction bases unmatched: 1. From germline, CDR1 is MNHEY and CDR2 SVGAGI. The CDR3 totals 15 residues. The clonotype comes from a man between 65 and 79 years old with urothelial cancer. The sequencing used PBMCs, collected around atezolizumab (anti-PD-L1) treatment. V usage is TRBV6-5 and J usage is TRBJ1-1; 12 bases are shared with TRBD1. CDR3 nucleotides: TGTGCCAGCAGTTACTCGGGACAGGGGGCAACTGAAGCTTTCTTT. Translating gives CASSYSGQGATEAFF.